This paragraph covers one T cell receptor beta chain sequence. The data were taken from a study of blood T cell repertoires in COVID-19. Study at large: Samples of COVID-19 (acute and convalescent) were obtained from the United States, Italy and Spain.

Participant age was roughly 18 to 100 years, and participants resided in fewer than 30 US areas. Cohort allocation depended upon clinical history that participants reported. Before being deemed recovered, Cohort 3 donors had two negative PCRs, clearance, or symptom resolution. With V trimmed by 7 bases and J by 6 bases, 5 bases remained unmatched. Germline V gene sequence: CDR1 ENHRY, CDR2 SYGVKD. This CDR3 has 13 amino acids. TCRdb keeps only in-frame clones here, not all; method: immunoSEQ multiplex PCR. This table has around 300,000 clones, approximately 91% appearing once. The sample taken for sequencing was PBMCs or T cells enriched from blood (not recorded which). This receptor was taken from a woman between 25 and 40 years old who had recovered from COVID-19. The J gene is TRBJ1-4, the V gene TRBV10-3; 7 bases line up with TRBD1. CDR3 protein: CAIKSRGDEKLFF. CDR3 in DNA: TGTGCCATCAAGAGCAGGGGGGATGAAAAACTGTTTTTT.